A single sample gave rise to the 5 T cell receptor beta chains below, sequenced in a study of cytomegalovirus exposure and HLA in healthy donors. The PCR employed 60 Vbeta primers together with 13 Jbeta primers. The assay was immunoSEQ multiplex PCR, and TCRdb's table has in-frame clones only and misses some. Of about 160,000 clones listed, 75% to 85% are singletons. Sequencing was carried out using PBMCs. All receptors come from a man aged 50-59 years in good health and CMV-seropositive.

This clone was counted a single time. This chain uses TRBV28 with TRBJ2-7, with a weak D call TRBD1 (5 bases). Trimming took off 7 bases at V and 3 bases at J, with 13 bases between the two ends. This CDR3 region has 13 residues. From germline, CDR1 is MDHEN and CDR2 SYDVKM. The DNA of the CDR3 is TGTGCCAGCACCTTGGGGCGAAACTACGAGCAGTACTTC. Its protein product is CASTLGRNYEQYF.

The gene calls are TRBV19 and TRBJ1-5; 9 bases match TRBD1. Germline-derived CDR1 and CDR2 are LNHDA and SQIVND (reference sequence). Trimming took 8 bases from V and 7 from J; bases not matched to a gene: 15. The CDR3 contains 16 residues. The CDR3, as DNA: TGTGCCAGTGGCGGGGAGGGACAGGGTTTCCGACAGCCCCAGCATTTT. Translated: CASGGEGQGFRQPQHF.

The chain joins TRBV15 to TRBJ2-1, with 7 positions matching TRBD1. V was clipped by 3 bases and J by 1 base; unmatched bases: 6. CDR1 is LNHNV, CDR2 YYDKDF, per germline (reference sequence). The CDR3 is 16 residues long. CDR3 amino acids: CATSRGDSASYNEQFF. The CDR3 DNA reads TGTGCCACCAGCAGGGGGGACAGTGCTTCCTACAATGAGCAGTTCTTC.

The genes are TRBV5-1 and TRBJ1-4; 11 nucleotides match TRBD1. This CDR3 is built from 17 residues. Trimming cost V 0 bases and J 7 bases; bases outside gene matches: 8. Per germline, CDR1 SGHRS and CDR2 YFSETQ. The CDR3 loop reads CASSLGGRTGGPEKLFF. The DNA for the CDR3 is TGCGCCAGCAGCTTGGGCGGGAGGACAGGGGGCCCTGAAAAACTGTTTTTT. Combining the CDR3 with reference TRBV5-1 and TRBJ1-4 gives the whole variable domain KAGVTQTPRYLIKTRGQQVTLSCSPISGHRSVSWYQQTPGQGLQFLFEYFSETQRNKGNFPGRFSGRQFSNSRSEMNVSTLELGDSALYLCASSLGGRTGGPEKLFFGSGTQLSVL.

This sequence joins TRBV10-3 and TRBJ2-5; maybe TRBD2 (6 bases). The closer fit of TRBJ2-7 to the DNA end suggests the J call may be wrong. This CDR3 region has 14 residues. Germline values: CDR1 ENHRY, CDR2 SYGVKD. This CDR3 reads CAISPGRSSYEQYF. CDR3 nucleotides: TGTGCCATCAGCCCCGGGAGAAGCTCCTACGAGCAGTACTTC.